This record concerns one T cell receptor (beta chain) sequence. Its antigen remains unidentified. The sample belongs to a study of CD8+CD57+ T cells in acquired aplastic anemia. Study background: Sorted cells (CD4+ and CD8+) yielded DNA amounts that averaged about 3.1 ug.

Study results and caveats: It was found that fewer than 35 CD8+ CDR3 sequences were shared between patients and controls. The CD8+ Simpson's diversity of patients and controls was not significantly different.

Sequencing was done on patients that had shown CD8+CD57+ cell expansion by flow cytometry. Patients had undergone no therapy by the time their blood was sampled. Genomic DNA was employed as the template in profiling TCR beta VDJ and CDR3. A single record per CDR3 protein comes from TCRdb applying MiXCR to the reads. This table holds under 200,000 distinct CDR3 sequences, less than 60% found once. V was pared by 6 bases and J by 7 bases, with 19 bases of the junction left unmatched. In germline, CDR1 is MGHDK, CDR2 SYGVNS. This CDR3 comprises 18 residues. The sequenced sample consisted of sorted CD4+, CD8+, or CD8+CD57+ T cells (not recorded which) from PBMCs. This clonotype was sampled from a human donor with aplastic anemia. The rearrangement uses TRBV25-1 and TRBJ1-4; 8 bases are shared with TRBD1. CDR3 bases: TGTGCCAGCAGAACTAACGTCCCGGGACAGGAACGGGGTGAAAAACTGTTTTTT. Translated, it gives CASRTNVPGQERGEKLFF.